This paragraph covers one T cell receptor (beta chain) sequence. Its antigen remains unidentified. The entry originates in a study of shared clonotypes between healthy human individuals. Study-level findings and limits: Blood was the sole source, and tissue repertoires probably differ.

The CDR3 runs 17 residues. Trimming removed 3 bases from V and 0 bases from J; junction bases left unmatched: 8. Germline loops: CDR1 SGHRS, CDR2 YFSETQ. Original processing methods: Sequence data from immunoSEQ were junction-only and lacked quality scores; consequently, filtering differed. Profiling relied on immunoSEQ multiplex PCR, and the TCRdb table lists in-frame clones only, not all of them. V, J and clone size derive from that table, while D and trimming were established from the DNA sequence. The sample has about 960,000 clones, around three quarters seen once. The clonotype was recovered from a man younger than 35 in good health. Sequencing input: memory CD4+ T cells sorted from blood. As to subset: CD45RA-negative fraction. The rearrangement joins TRBV5-1 to TRBJ1-3; TRBD1 agrees at 8 bases. The CDR3 here is CASSSTGVADSGNTIYF. The CDR3 bases are TGCGCCAGCAGCTCGACAGGGGTGGCAGACTCTGGAAACACCATATATTTT.